Listed below are T cell receptor beta chains from one sample, sequenced in a study of OX40 agonist ivuxolimab in advanced cancers. Here immunoSEQ multiplex PCR was the method, and the copy in TCRdb shows in-frame clones only, minus some. This sample carries about 26,000 clones, around nine tenths of them seen once, and the ten largest clones take roughly a fifth. The material was CD4+ or CD8+ T cells sorted from blood, obtained in a trial of the OX40 agonist ivuxolimab. Receptor source: an adult with an advanced solid tumor such as melanoma, head and neck, liver or kidney cancer. The CDR3 runs from the conserved cysteine through the conserved F or W. Fields, in order: CDR3 protein, CDR3 DNA, V gene, CDR3 length, clone size, J gene, D gene. The D gene is left open where the match is weak. A clone size is listed for some rows: how often the clone was seen (once, few, many), or a class if it is expanded.

CDR3aa: CASIDNSGSADTQYF
CDR3nt: TGTGCCAGCATCGATAATAGCGGGAGTGCAGATACGCAGTATTTT
v_gene: TRBV7-2
len: 15
abundance: once
j_gene: TRBJ2-3
d_gene: TRBD2

CDR3aa: CASSQSGTGGYQPQHF
CDR3nt: TGCGCCAGCAGTCAATCCGGGACAGGGGGCTATCAGCCCCAGCATTTT
v_gene: TRBV10-2
len: 16
abundance: NA
j_gene: TRBJ1-5
d_gene: TRBD1

CDR3aa: CASSQSPAGYTF
CDR3nt: TGTGCCAGCAGCCAATCCCCGGCCGGCTACACCTTC
v_gene: TRBV14
len: 12
abundance: NA
j_gene: TRBJ1-2
d_gene: NA

CDR3aa: CASSLFYSNEQFF
CDR3nt: TGTGCCAGCAGTCTCTTCTATTCCAATGAGCAGTTCTTC
v_gene: TRBV27
len: 13
abundance: NA
j_gene: TRBJ2-1
d_gene: NA

CDR3aa: CAWSTPVPYEQYF
CDR3nt: TGTGCCTGGAGTACACCCGTACCTTACGAGCAGTACTTC
v_gene: TRBV30
len: 13
abundance: NA
j_gene: TRBJ2-7
d_gene: NA

CDR3aa: CASSALGGSDGYTF
CDR3nt: TGTGCCAGCAGCGCACTGGGGGGCAGCGATGGCTACACCTTC
v_gene: TRBV9
len: 14
abundance: NA
j_gene: TRBJ1-2
d_gene: NA

CDR3aa: CASSVGGSETQYF
CDR3nt: TGTGCCAGCAGCGTAGGGGGTTCAGAGACCCAGTACTTC
v_gene: TRBV9
len: 13
abundance: NA
j_gene: TRBJ2-5
d_gene: NA

CDR3aa: CASSPKSGTGGSNEQFF
CDR3nt: TGTGCCAGCAGCCCCAAATCAGGGACAGGGGGCTCCAATGAGCAGTTCTTC
v_gene: TRBV7-6
len: 17
abundance: NA
j_gene: TRBJ2-1
d_gene: TRBD1

CDR3aa: CASSGASPYGYTF
CDR3nt: TGCGCCAGCAGTGGAGCGAGTCCCTATGGCTACACCTTC
v_gene: TRBV5-1
len: 13
abundance: NA
j_gene: TRBJ1-2
d_gene: NA

CDR3aa: CASSIDLNNEQFF
CDR3nt: TGTGCCAGTAGTATAGATCTGAACAATGAGCAGTTCTTC
v_gene: TRBV19
len: 13
abundance: NA
j_gene: TRBJ2-1
d_gene: NA

CDR3aa: CASSVAPRRGQPQHF
CDR3nt: TGTGCCAGCAGCGTAGCCCCCAGGAGAGGTCAGCCCCAGCATTTT
v_gene: TRBV9
len: 15
abundance: NA
j_gene: TRBJ1-5
d_gene: NA

CDR3aa: CASRGLRGMNTEAFF
CDR3nt: TGTGCCAGCAGAGGATTAAGGGGGATGAACACTGAAGCTTTCTTT
v_gene: TRBV6-1
len: 15
abundance: NA
j_gene: TRBJ1-1
d_gene: NA

CDR3aa: CASSFTGANEQFF
CDR3nt: TGTGCCAGCAGTTTCACAGGGGCCAATGAGCAGTTCTTC
v_gene: TRBV2
len: 13
abundance: NA
j_gene: TRBJ2-1
d_gene: TRBD1

CDR3aa: CASSIGRGYEQYF
CDR3nt: TGTGCCAGTAGTATAGGTAGGGGGTACGAGCAGTACTTC
v_gene: TRBV19
len: 13
abundance: NA
j_gene: TRBJ2-7
d_gene: NA

CDR3aa: CSATESYEQYF
CDR3nt: TGCAGTGCTACAGAATCCTACGAGCAGTACTTC
v_gene: TRBV20-1
len: 11
abundance: NA
j_gene: TRBJ2-7
d_gene: NA

CDR3aa: CASITGGYLSGELFF
CDR3nt: TGTGCCAGCATCACAGGGGGGTACTTGTCCGGGGAGCTGTTTTTT
v_gene: TRBV6-1
len: 15
abundance: NA
j_gene: TRBJ2-2
d_gene: TRBD1

CDR3aa: CASSLRWNYEQYF
CDR3nt: TGTGCCAGCAGCTTAAGGTGGAATTACGAGCAGTACTTC
v_gene: TRBV11-2
len: 13
abundance: once
j_gene: TRBJ2-7
d_gene: NA

CDR3aa: CASSLVLGRLSYEQYF
CDR3nt: TGTGCCAGCAGCTTAGTATTGGGTCGGCTTTCCTACGAGCAGTACTTC
v_gene: TRBV7-9
len: 16
abundance: medium-sized
j_gene: TRBJ2-7
d_gene: NA

CDR3aa: CASGRGSAGLWTEAFF
CDR3nt: TGTGCCAGCGGAAGAGGGAGCGCTGGATTGTGGACTGAAGCTTTCTTT
v_gene: TRBV27
len: 16
abundance: NA
j_gene: TRBJ1-1
d_gene: NA

CDR3aa: CASGKIGDTQYF
CDR3nt: TGTGCCAGCGGGAAGATTGGAGATACGCAGTATTTT
v_gene: TRBV27
len: 12
abundance: NA
j_gene: TRBJ2-3
d_gene: NA

CDR3aa: CASSYHGAVSTYEQYF
CDR3nt: TGTGCCAGTAGTTATCATGGGGCAGTATCAACCTACGAGCAGTACTTC
v_gene: TRBV19
len: 16
abundance: NA
j_gene: TRBJ2-7
d_gene: NA

CDR3aa: CASSPPGGEDEQFF
CDR3nt: TGTGCCAGCTCACCTCCCGGGGGAGAAGATGAGCAGTTCTTC
v_gene: TRBV18
len: 14
abundance: NA
j_gene: TRBJ2-1
d_gene: NA

CDR3aa: CASSLAGVGIGELFF
CDR3nt: TGTGCCAGCAGCTTAGCAGGGGTCGGGATCGGGGAGCTGTTTTTT
v_gene: TRBV11-2
len: 15
abundance: NA
j_gene: TRBJ2-2
d_gene: NA

CDR3aa: CASSQDRLAGTYEQYF
CDR3nt: TGTGCCAGCAGCCAAGATCGCCTAGCGGGCACCTACGAGCAGTACTTC
v_gene: TRBV14
len: 16
abundance: NA
j_gene: TRBJ2-7
d_gene: TRBD2

CDR3aa: CASSSDRVGPDEQFF
CDR3nt: TGCGCCAGCAGTTCCGACAGGGTCGGGCCCGATGAGCAGTTCTTC
v_gene: TRBV10-1
len: 15
abundance: NA
j_gene: TRBJ2-1
d_gene: TRBD1

CDR3aa: CASSLSIYNEQFF
CDR3nt: TGTGCCAGCAGTTTATCTATCTACAATGAGCAGTTCTTC
v_gene: TRBV27
len: 13
abundance: NA
j_gene: TRBJ2-1
d_gene: NA

CDR3aa: CASSFGTDYEQYF
CDR3nt: TGCGCCAGCAGCTTCGGGACAGACTACGAGCAGTACTTC
v_gene: TRBV5-1
len: 13
abundance: NA
j_gene: TRBJ2-7
d_gene: TRBD1

CDR3aa: CARSPGDCEIIMNTEAFF
CDR3nt: TGTGCCAGAAGCCCCGGGGACTGCGAAATTATTATGAACACTGAAGCTTTCTTT
v_gene: TRBV5-3
len: 18
abundance: NA
j_gene: TRBJ1-1
d_gene: NA

CDR3aa: CASSISSGRSFNEQFF
CDR3nt: TGTGCCAGCAGTATCTCTAGCGGGAGAAGTTTCAATGAGCAGTTCTTC
v_gene: TRBV27
len: 16
abundance: NA
j_gene: TRBJ2-1
d_gene: TRBD2

CDR3aa: CASSESLRYLNSPLHF
CDR3nt: TGTGCCAGCAGCGAATCATTACGGTACCTAAATTCACCCCTCCACTTT
v_gene: TRBV6-1
len: 16
abundance: NA
j_gene: TRBJ1-6
d_gene: NA

CDR3aa: CASSRTSGSYEQFF
CDR3nt: TGTGCCAGCAGCCGGACTAGCGGGAGCTATGAGCAGTTCTTC
v_gene: TRBV28
len: 14
abundance: NA
j_gene: TRBJ2-1
d_gene: TRBD2

CDR3aa: CASSGVGGAQYF
CDR3nt: TGTGCCAGCAGCGGAGTTGGGGGTGCGCAGTACTTC
v_gene: TRBV7-9
len: 12
abundance: NA
j_gene: TRBJ2-7
d_gene: NA

CDR3aa: CASGFTYEQYF
CDR3nt: TGTGCCAGCGGATTCACCTACGAGCAGTACTTC
v_gene: TRBV7-9
len: 11
abundance: NA
j_gene: TRBJ2-7
d_gene: NA

CDR3aa: CASSVEGLEQFF
CDR3nt: TGTGCCAGCAGCGTAGAAGGCCTTGAGCAGTTCTTC
v_gene: TRBV9
len: 12
abundance: NA
j_gene: TRBJ2-1
d_gene: NA

CDR3aa: CASSPGTSKGDEQFF
CDR3nt: TGTGCCAGCAGCCCAGGGACTAGCAAAGGGGATGAGCAGTTCTTC
v_gene: TRBV7-9
len: 15
abundance: NA
j_gene: TRBJ2-1
d_gene: TRBD2

CDR3aa: CASRDNWDRDNQPQHF
CDR3nt: TGTGCCAGTAGAGATAATTGGGACAGGGACAATCAGCCCCAGCATTTT
v_gene: TRBV19
len: 16
abundance: NA
j_gene: TRBJ1-5
d_gene: TRBD1

CDR3aa: CASSQRTGVLFF
CDR3nt: TGCGCCAGCAGCCAGAGGACAGGGGTTCTGTTCTTC
v_gene: TRBV4-1
len: 12
abundance: NA
j_gene: TRBJ2-1
d_gene: TRBD1

CDR3aa: CASNTEAFF
CDR3nt: TGTGCCTCGAACACTGAAGCTTTCTTT
v_gene: TRBV6-1
len: 9
abundance: NA
j_gene: TRBJ1-1
d_gene: NA

CDR3aa: CASSLAGGGNEQFF
CDR3nt: TGTGCCAGCAGTTTAGCGGGGGGGGGCAATGAGCAGTTCTTC
v_gene: TRBV27
len: 14
abundance: NA
j_gene: TRBJ2-1
d_gene: TRBD2

CDR3aa: CASSLAGGPLDTQYF
CDR3nt: TGCGCCAGCAGCTTGGCCGGTGGCCCACTGGATACGCAGTATTTT
v_gene: TRBV5-1
len: 15
abundance: NA
j_gene: TRBJ2-3
d_gene: NA

CDR3aa: CATSRDALLANTGELFF
CDR3nt: TGTGCCACCAGCAGAGACGCACTGCTCGCGAACACCGGGGAGCTGTTTTTT
v_gene: TRBV15
len: 17
abundance: NA
j_gene: TRBJ2-2
d_gene: NA

CDR3aa: CASSGLLTPDTQYF
CDR3nt: TGTGCCAGCAGCGGACTACTGACGCCAGATACGCAGTATTTT
v_gene: TRBV9
len: 14
abundance: NA
j_gene: TRBJ2-3
d_gene: NA

CDR3aa: CASSSEYGWGGEQFF
CDR3nt: TGCGCCAGCAGCTCCGAGTACGGCTGGGGTGGTGAGCAGTTCTTC
v_gene: TRBV5-1
len: 15
abundance: NA
j_gene: TRBJ2-1
d_gene: NA